This entry lists 25 T cell receptor beta chains sequenced from one sample in a study of identifying expanded T cells in peripheral blood. Only in-frame clones appear in the TCRdb table, and some are missing; sequencing was by immunoSEQ multiplex PCR. The sample includes 90,000 to 100,000 clones, around 90% of them seen just once. The sample comprised blood. Receptors were obtained from a person aged 18 to 75 in good health.

The V gene is TRBV29-1, the J gene TRBJ1-5, with TRBD1 matching over 8 bases. The germline gives CDR1 SQVTM, CDR2 ANQGSEA. V shed 4 bases and J 8 bases; nucleotides not matched to a gene: 16. The CDR3 loop spans 16 amino acids. CDR3: CSVVQGAKIFGEPQHF. As DNA, the CDR3 is TGCAGCGTTGTTCAGGGGGCGAAGATCTTTGGGGAGCCCCAGCATTTT.

The chain links TRBV2 to TRBJ2-5; 8 nucleotides match TRBD2. Trimming cost V 2 bases and J 13 bases; bases outside gene matches: 12. The V gene's germline CDR1 is SNHLY and CDR2 FYNNEI. There are 14 residues in the CDR3. CDR3 amino acids: CASSEWVAGRSGYF. The CDR3 nucleotides read TGTGCCAGCAGTGAATGGGTAGCGGGGCGATCCGGGTACTTC.

The chain joins TRBV19 to TRBJ1-2; tentative D call: TRBD1 (5 bases). Trimming removed 1 base from V and 8 bases from J, with 20 bases in between. Germline assignment: CDR1 LNHDA and CDR2 SQIVND (reference sequence). The CDR3 totals 16 residues. The CDR3 sequence: CASSIGASKVGHGYTF. DNA for the CDR3: TGTGCCAGTAGTATAGGCGCGTCGAAAGTTGGACACGGCTACACCTTC.

The chain carries TRBV28 and TRBJ1-2, with 8 bases fitting TRBD1. The CDR3 runs to 14 residues. Germline V gene data show CDR1 as MDHEN and CDR2 as SYDVKM. V was clipped by 5 bases and J by 4 bases; unmatched bases: 6. The CDR3 DNA is TGTGCCAGCAGTACGACAGGGGAAAGCTATGGCTACACCTTC. Its translation is CASSTTGESYGYTF.

The gene calls are TRBV6-1 and TRBJ1-4; 8 bases agree with TRBD1. This CDR3 has 13 amino acids. Germline values: CDR1 MNHNS, CDR2 SASEGT. V lost 9 bases to trimming and J lost 8 bases; unmatched junction nucleotides: 8. The CDR3 reads CASDRGGGEKLFF. Here the CDR3 DNA reads TGTGCCAGTGACAGGGGTGGAGGGGAAAAACTGTTTTTT.

A few counts support this clone. The chain joins TRBV4-2 to TRBJ1-1; the match to TRBD1 covers 10 bases. There are 14 residues in the CDR3. V trimming: 3 bases; J trimming: 4 bases; junction bases outside the gene matches: 2. Per the germline V gene, CDR1 is LGHNA and CDR2 is YNFKEQ. The CDR3 loop reads CASSQRTGGTEAFF. The DNA for the CDR3 is TGTGCCAGCAGCCAGAGGACAGGGGGCACTGAAGCTTTCTTT.

This rearrangement joins TRBV27 to TRBJ2-5; TRBD1 matches at 10 bases. CDR3 size: 14 residues. Losses at the gene ends were 5 bases for V and 11 bases for J; bases not matched to a gene: 11. Germline lookup yields CDR1 MNHEY and CDR2 SMNVEV (reference sequence). The CDR3 DNA sequence: TGTGCCAGCAGTAACCGGGACAGGGGACTTCAGCAGTACTTC. Amino acids: CASSNRDRGLQQYF.

The rearrangement uses TRBV18 and TRBJ1-5; possibly TRBD1 for D (6 bases). With 3 bases removed from V and 6 bases from J, the gap between germline ends came to 9 bases. This CDR3 comprises 13 residues. CDR1 and CDR2 from the germline V gene are KGHSH and LQKENI. The CDR3 bases are TGTGCCAGCTCACCGGGGGCTACTCAGCCCCAGCATTTT. It translates to CASSPGATQPQHF. The variable domain in full, with the rest retrieved from reference TRBV18 and TRBJ1-5, is NAGVMQNPRHLVRRRGQEARLRCSPMKGHSHVYWYRQLPEEGLKFMVYLQKENIIDESGMPKERFSAEFPKEGPSILRIQQVVRGDSAAYFCASSPGATQPQHFGDGTRLSIL.

The CDR3 DNA follows: TGTGCCAGCAGCCCTTCGGGGCAGGCGGTAGTCTATGGCTACACCTTC. Its translation is CASSPSGQAVVYGYTF. This chain links TRBV27 with TRBJ1-2; maybe TRBD1 (5 bases). The V end lost 6 bases, the J end lost 4 bases, and 21 bases lay between the germline ends. CDR3 size: 16 residues. Per the germline V gene, CDR1 is MNHEY and CDR2 is SMNVEV (reference sequence).

The chain uses TRBV15 and TRBJ1-3, with D unclear. This CDR3 contains 15 residues. The germline gives CDR1 LNHNV, CDR2 YYDKDF (reference sequence). The V end lost 3 bases, the J end lost 4 bases, and 13 bases lay between the germline ends. In DNA, the CDR3 is TGTGCCACCAGCAGCCCTATTCTGGGGGGAAACACCATATATTTT. Amino acid sequence: CATSSPILGGNTIYF.

The chain couples TRBV6-5 to TRBJ1-2, with 9 positions matching TRBD1. The germline CDR1 and CDR2 sequences are MNHEY and SVGAGI. CDR3 length: 13 amino acids. V shed 4 bases and J 6 bases; nucleotides not matched to a gene: 3. CDR3 protein: CASSWDRVDGYTF. The CDR3, as DNA: TGTGCCAGCAGTTGGGACAGGGTTGATGGCTACACCTTC.

This chain uses TRBV6-6 with TRBJ1-3; TRBD1 agrees at 7 bases. The length of the CDR3 is 16 residues. V shed 3 bases and J 7 bases; nucleotides not matched to a gene: 12. Germline CDR1 is MNHNY and CDR2 is SVGAGI (reference sequence). Here the CDR3 reads CASSYGQGGNGNTIYF. The CDR3 nucleotides read TGTGCCAGCAGTTATGGGCAGGGGGGCAACGGGAACACCATATATTTT.

This clone was seen more than once but under ten times. The rearrangement uses TRBV27 and TRBJ1-1, with D uncertain. V was pared by 6 bases and J by 1 base, with 12 bases between. The CDR3 extends over 14 amino acids. Germline V gene data show CDR1 as MNHEY and CDR2 as SMNVEV (reference sequence). CDR3 sequence (DNA): TGTGCCAGCAGGGTCGACGGATGGAACACTGAAGCTTTCTTT. Translation: CASRVDGWNTEAFF.

The chain uses TRBV30 and TRBJ1-5; no firm D call. The CDR3 sequence is 15 residues long. Germline-derived CDR1 and CDR2 are GTSNPN and SVGIG (reference sequence). V was trimmed by 0 bases and J by 2 bases, leaving 11 bases between them. The CDR3 DNA follows: TGTGCCTGGAGTGTAAAGCAGTCAGGCAATCAGCCCCAGCATTTT. It codes for CAWSVKQSGNQPQHF.

The CDR3 reads CASSQAHGAYTDTQYF. In DNA, the CDR3 is TGCGCCAGCAGCCAAGCCCACGGGGCCTACACAGATACGCAGTATTTT. The chain links TRBV4-1 to TRBJ2-3; D may match TRBD1 or TRBD2 (5 bases each). The V end lost 1 base, the J end lost 2 bases, and 13 bases lay between the germline ends. In germline, CDR1 is MGHRA, CDR2 YSYEKL. CDR3 length equals 16 residues.

This chain joins TRBV5-1 and TRBJ1-2, with 8 bases lining up with TRBD1. This CDR3 has 13 amino acids. Trimming took 6 bases from V and 4 from J; bases not matched to a gene: 5. Germline V lookup: CDR1 SGHRS, CDR2 YFSETQ. CDR3 coding DNA: TGCGCCAGCACCCTAGGACAGGGCTATGGCTACACCTTC. Protein product: CASTLGQGYGYTF.

The chain joins TRBV30 to TRBJ2-2; 7 nucleotides align to TRBD1. V lost 4 bases and J lost 4; bases outside the gene matches: 6. The CDR3 has 14 amino acids. Germline CDR1 and CDR2: GTSNPN and SVGIG (reference sequence). CDR3 residues: CAWKRQGPTGELFF. The CDR3 DNA is TGTGCCTGGAAAAGACAGGGTCCCACCGGGGAGCTGTTTTTT.

The V call is TRBV5-1, the J call TRBJ1-2, with 9 bases lining up with TRBD1. The CDR3 totals 16 residues. Germline CDR1 reads SGHRS; CDR2 reads YFSETQ. V lost 0 bases and J lost 7; bases outside the gene matches: 10. The CDR3 here is CASSLATGQGVGGYTF. The CDR3 DNA reads as TGCGCCAGCAGCTTGGCTACGGGACAGGGCGTAGGTGGCTACACCTTC.

V is TRBV5-4 and J is TRBJ2-4, with a tentative D call TRBD2 (5 bases). The CDR3 has 16 amino acids. Germline CDR1 is SGHNT and CDR2 is YYREEE (reference sequence). Trimming left V 1 base short and J 6 bases short, with 17 bases between. The CDR3 region has the DNA TGTGCCAGCAGCTTGTCCCTGGATAGCGCGGCAAACATTCAGTACTTC. It specifies CASSLSLDSAANIQYF.

The chain carries TRBV19 and TRBJ2-6; TRBD1 or TRBD2 may be the D gene (6 bases each). The CDR3 extends over 17 amino acids. Germline V gives CDR1 LNHDA, CDR2 SQIVND (reference sequence). Trimming cost V 5 bases and J 5 bases, with 19 bases left between them. CDR3 residues: CASSYPRDTIRANVLTF. The CDR3 coding sequence is TGTGCCAGTAGTTACCCGCGGGACACCATCCGGGCCAACGTCCTGACTTTC.

The chain has TRBV14 and TRBJ2-6; no clear D gene. Trimming pared 8 bases from V and 0 bases from J, leaving 11 bases between. Looked up from germline, CDR1 is SGHDN and CDR2 is FVKESK. The CDR3 covers 15 residues. This CDR3 is CASEKKGSGANVLTF. CDR3 in DNA: TGTGCCAGCGAGAAGAAAGGCTCTGGGGCCAACGTCCTGACTTTC. The full variable domain, with the rest looked up from reference TRBV14 and TRBJ2-6, is EAGVTQFPSHSVIEKGQTVTLRCDPISGHDNLYWYRRVMGKEIKFLLHFVKESKQDESGMPNNRFLAERTGGTYSTLKVQPAELEDSGVYFCASEKKGSGANVLTFGAGSRLTVL.

The J gene is TRBJ1-1, the V gene TRBV28, with D maybe TRBD1 (5 bases). V lost 4 bases and J 2 bases, leaving 8 bases between the germline ends. The V gene's germline CDR1 is MDHEN and CDR2 SYDVKM. This CDR3 region has 13 residues. The DNA of the CDR3 is TGTGCCAGCAGTTCGACAGCAAACACTGAAGCTTTCTTT. Protein product: CASSSTANTEAFF. Complete variable domain (other parts from reference TRBV28 and TRBJ1-1): DVKVTQSSRYLVKRTGEKVFLECVQDMDHENMFWYRQDPGLGLRLIYFSYDVKMKEKGDIPEGYSVSREKKERFSLILESASTNQTSMYLCASSSTANTEAFFGQGTRLTVV.

This clone came up once. The CDR3 sequence is CASSLGVGNTGELFF. The CDR3 DNA reads TGTGCCAGCAGCTTAGGAGTAGGGAACACCGGGGAGCTGTTTTTT. This chain uses TRBV11-3 with TRBJ2-2; D gene unclear. Looked up from germline, CDR1 is SGHNT and CDR2 is YENEEA. Trimming removed 1 base at V and 1 base at J, with 7 bases between. The CDR3 extends over 15 amino acids.

The chain is built from TRBV14 and TRBJ2-1; no reliable D call. Trimming left V 5 bases short and J 3 bases short, with 2 bases between. Germline values: CDR1 SGHDN, CDR2 FVKESK. The CDR3 spans 11 residues. The CDR3 spells CASSVYNEQFF. Here the CDR3 DNA reads TGTGCCAGCAGCGTCTACAATGAGCAGTTCTTC.

The V and J genes are TRBV11-2 and TRBJ2-2; 9 bases agree with TRBD2. V was pared by 5 bases and J by 7 bases, with 2 bases of the junction left unmatched. This CDR3 is built from 13 residues. Germline CDR1 and CDR2: SGHAT and FQNNGV. The CDR3 DNA follows: TGTGCCAGCAGCCTAGCGGGAAACGGGGAGCTGTTTTTT. Translation gives CASSLAGNGELFF.